A selection of T cell receptor beta chains follows, all from one sample in a study of cytomegalovirus exposure and HLA in healthy donors. The protocol was immunoSEQ multiplex PCR, while the TCRdb copy is restricted to in-frame clones and leaves out a portion. The sample lists 85,000 to 120,000 clones, nearly 65% occurring once. The sequencing sample was made of PBMCs. The receptors originated from a human donor in good health. Both conserved end residues are part of each CDR3. A D gene is named only where the DNA matches it firmly. Only some rows state a clone size, as once, few, many or a class for expanded clones.

J | length | V | size | D | DNA | CDR3
TRBJ2-2 | 13 | TRBV7-6 | - | - | TGTGCCAGCAGCCCTACCTTCACCGGGGAGCTGTTTTTT | CASSPTFTGELFF
TRBJ1-2 | 14 | TRBV2 | - | - | TGTGCCAGCAGTCCCGAACGGTTTAACTATGGCTACACCTTC | CASSPERFNYGYTF
TRBJ2-5 | 16 | TRBV5-6 | - | - | TGTGCCAGCAGCTTGGTTTTAGCGGATAAAAGGGAGACCCAGTACTTC | CASSLVLADKRETQYF
TRBJ2-2 | 16 | TRBV9 | few | TRBD2 | TGTGCCAGCAGCGTAGAGCGGGAGGGCCTAGGCGGGGAGCTGTTTTTT | CASSVEREGLGGELFF
TRBJ2-6 | 18 | TRBV19 | once | TRBD2 | TGTGCCAGTTCCCGCCAGCGGGGACTTACCTCTGGGGCCAACGTCCTGACTTTC | CASSRQRGLTSGANVLTF
TRBJ2-1 | 17 | TRBV15 | - | - | TGTGCCACCAGCAGAGATCTGGGTCTAGCGACCTACAATGAGCAGTTCTTC | CATSRDLGLATYNEQFF
TRBJ2-7 | 15 | TRBV25-1 | - | TRBD2 | TGTGCCAGCAGTGAAGGGGGAGGGCACCCCGACGAGCAGTACTTC | CASSEGGGHPDEQYF
TRBJ2-7 | 14 | TRBV5-4 | few | - | TGTGCCAGCAGCTTTGGGCCCTCCTCCTACGAGCAGTACTTC | CASSFGPSSYEQYF
TRBJ1-4 | 14 | TRBV29-1 | few | - | TGCAGCGTTGGATTGGGGGGAGGTGGTGAAAAACTGTTTTTT | CSVGLGGGGEKLFF
TRBJ2-3 | 14 | TRBV5-1 | - | TRBD2 | TGCGCCACCAAGGTCCCGGGACTAGCAGATACGCAGTATTTT | CATKVPGLADTQYF
TRBJ2-5 | 20 | TRBV19 | - | TRBD2 | TGTGCCAGTAGTACGACCGGGGGTGGGCTAGCGGGAGCCGGGGGTGAGACCCAGTACTTC | CASSTTGGGLAGAGGETQYF
TRBJ1-1 | 15 | TRBV27 | - | - | TGTGCCAGCAGCTACCCCCCGCCCCGCGACACTGAAGCTTTCTTT | CASSYPPPRDTEAFF
TRBJ1-2 | 17 | TRBV2 | once | - | TGTGCCAGCACCCGCCTGGGCACAGGGATTGTCAACTATGGCTACACCTTC | CASTRLGTGIVNYGYTF